The 31 T cell receptor beta chains reported below all come from one sample, sequenced in a study of cytomegalovirus exposure and HLA in healthy donors. TCRdb's copy holds only in-frame clones and misses some; the assay was immunoSEQ multiplex PCR. Seen here are about 98,000 clones, 87% observed once, and the top ten hold roughly 4%. Sequences were obtained from PBMCs. These receptors all come from a woman aged 25 to 45 in good health and CMV-seronegative.

V is TRBV6-1 and J is TRBJ1-5; D remains unclear. The CDR3 extends over 14 amino acids. The ends were cut back, 6 bases at V and 0 bases at J, with 9 bases in the middle. Germline V gives CDR1 MNHNS, CDR2 SASEGT. As DNA, the CDR3 is TGTGCCAGCAGACCGCGCTATAGCAATCAGCCCCAGCATTTT. It encodes CASRPRYSNQPQHF.

This clone was observed a few times. J is TRBJ1-2 and V is TRBV5-1; D call uncertain. CDR3 size: 13 residues. CDR1 and CDR2 from the germline V gene are SGHRS and YFSETQ. The V end was cut by 4 bases, the J end by 3 bases, with 10 bases between. Written as DNA, the CDR3 is TGCGCCAGCAGCCACCTTCGGGACTATGGCTACACCTTC. It translates to CASSHLRDYGYTF.

This chain connects TRBV7-8 to TRBJ1-1; the D is unclear. This CDR3 is 10 amino acids long. V lost 5 bases and J lost 9, with 7 bases in between. The V gene's germline CDR1 is SGHVS and CDR2 FQNEAQ. CDR3 bases: TGTGCCAGCAGCCAGAATCAAGCTTTCTTT. Protein sequence: CASSQNQAFF.

This clone was recorded a few times. V and J are TRBV5-6 and TRBJ2-5; TRBD1 might be the D (6 bases). Trimming took 2 bases from V and 5 from J, leaving 16 bases between them. Germline V gene data show CDR1 as SGHDT and CDR2 as YYEEEE. The CDR3 totals 15 residues. Here the CDR3 reads CASSFDGQFRETQYF. The CDR3 coding sequence is TGTGCCAGCAGCTTCGATGGACAGTTCCGGGAGACCCAGTACTTC.

This clone was observed a single time. The rearrangement joins TRBV5-1 to TRBJ2-2; 11 bases match TRBD1. The junction had 4 bases not matched to a gene; V was cut back by 4 bases and J by 5 bases. Germline V gene sequence: CDR1 SGHRS, CDR2 YFSETQ. This CDR3 is 15 amino acids long. DNA for the CDR3: TGCGCCAGCAGCCCTGGGACAGGGGGAACCGGGGAGCTGTTTTTT. Protein product: CASSPGTGGTGELFF.

This clone appeared once. The chain recombines TRBV9 with TRBJ2-7; 10 positions match TRBD2. Trimming took 4 bases from V and 5 from J; bases not matched to a gene: 6. This CDR3 contains 14 residues. Per germline, CDR1 SGDLS and CDR2 YYNGEE. The DNA of the CDR3 is TGTGCCAGCAGCCCTAGCGGGAGTCACGACGAGCAGTACTTC. This translates into CASSPSGSHDEQYF.

This chain uses TRBV5-6 with TRBJ2-1, with 9 bases fitting TRBD1. The CDR3 spans 15 residues. Germline V gene sequence: CDR1 SGHDT, CDR2 YYEEEE. V lost 4 bases to trimming and J lost 8 bases; unmatched junction nucleotides: 10. The CDR3 DNA follows: TGTGCCAGCAGCGTACCGGGACAGGGAATGGATGAGCAGTTCTTC. Translating gives CASSVPGQGMDEQFF.

V gene TRBV28 combines with J gene TRBJ2-7; D is possibly TRBD2 (5 bases). The CDR3 extends over 18 amino acids. Looked up from germline, CDR1 is MDHEN and CDR2 is SYDVKM. With 6 bases removed from V and 0 bases from J, the gap between germline ends came to 24 bases. In DNA form, the CDR3 reads TGTGCCAGCAGCCTCGGGGTAAAAGGGTTTCCCCCCTCCTACGAGCAGTACTTC. Its translation: CASSLGVKGFPPSYEQYF. The full variable domain, completed using reference TRBV28 and TRBJ2-7, is DVKVTQSSRYLVKRTGEKVFLECVQDMDHENMFWYRQDPGLGLRLIYFSYDVKMKEKGDIPEGYSVSREKKERFSLILESASTNQTSMYLCASSLGVKGFPPSYEQYFGPGTRLTVT.

The CDR3 spells CANRASQAVPYEQYF. The CDR3 region has the DNA TGTGCCAACAGAGCATCCCAGGCAGTCCCCTACGAGCAGTACTTC. V gene TRBV6-5 combines with J gene TRBJ2-7, with D uncertain. Germline V CDR1 and CDR2: MNHEY, SVGAGI. The CDR3 consists of 15 residues. Deletions cut 10 bases from V and 2 bases from J, with 21 bases between.

The rearrangement uses TRBV2 and TRBJ2-2; D uncertain. Deletions cut 7 bases from V and 1 base from J, with 13 bases between. The CDR3 runs 15 residues. Germline V gene lookup returns CDR1 SNHLY and CDR2 FYNNEI. CDR3 DNA: TGTGCCAGCACGGGTGGATTCTTGAACACCGGGGAGCTGTTTTTT. Protein product: CASTGGFLNTGELFF.

V and J are TRBV5-4 and TRBJ2-7; D possibly corresponds to TRBD1 (6 bases). Germline assignment: CDR1 SGHNT and CDR2 YYREEE (reference sequence). Trimming stripped 2 bases from V and 0 bases from J, with 12 bases between. The CDR3 spans 15 residues. The CDR3 here is CASSLETGPSYEQYF. CDR3 sequence (DNA): TGTGCCAGCAGCTTAGAAACAGGGCCCTCCTACGAGCAGTACTTC.

This sequence joins TRBV11-2 and TRBJ2-7, with TRBD1 identical over 9 bases. CDR3 length: 14 amino acids. The junction had 5 bases not matched to a gene; V was cut back by 4 bases and J by 4 bases. CDR1 and CDR2 from the germline V gene are SGHAT and FQNNGV. As DNA, the CDR3 is TGTGCCAGCAGCTCCGGGACAGGGAGGTACGAGCAGTACTTC. This codes for CASSSGTGRYEQYF.

The chain uses TRBV7-8 and TRBJ1-3; D is unclear. V shed 10 bases and J shed 2 bases, with 12 bases lying between them. The CDR3 consists of 13 residues. Germline V gene lookup returns CDR1 SGHVS and CDR2 FQNEAQ. CDR3 bases: TGTGCCACAAGCGCCTACCCTGGAAACACCATATATTTT. Translated, it gives CATSAYPGNTIYF.

The chain employs TRBV5-1 and TRBJ1-3; D is uncertain. The V end lost 0 bases, the J end lost 0 bases, and 10 bases lay between the germline ends. The germline V gene encodes CDR1 SGHRS and CDR2 YFSETQ. CDR3 length: 16 amino acids. The CDR3 DNA reads TGCGCCAGCAGCTTGGGCCAGGCGCTCTCTGGAAACACCATATATTTT. Encoded protein: CASSLGQALSGNTIYF.

The chain joins TRBV18 to TRBJ1-2; 7 bases map to TRBD1. With V trimmed by 5 bases and J by 6 bases, 6 bases remained unmatched. The CDR3 has 13 amino acids. Germline loops: CDR1 KGHSH, CDR2 LQKENI. The CDR3 nucleotides read TGTGCCAGCTCATTCGACAGGGACGATGGCTACACCTTC. As protein: CASSFDRDDGYTF.

This sequence joins TRBV7-9 and TRBJ2-2, with a weak D call TRBD1 (5 bases). CDR1 and CDR2 from the germline V gene are SEHNR and FQNEAQ (reference sequence). This CDR3 is 17 amino acids long. The V end lost 5 bases, the J end lost 3 bases, and 19 bases lay between the germline ends. CDR3 DNA: TGTGCCAGCAGCCTTACAGGCTACCCCACGGACACCGGGGAGCTGTTTTTT. Translation gives CASSLTGYPTDTGELFF.

This clone was counted once. This CDR3 reads CASSLPTAQAFF. The CDR3 nucleotides read TGTGCCAGCAGTCTCCCGACAGCCCAAGCTTTCTTT. The rearrangement links TRBV2 to TRBJ1-1, with D possibly TRBD1 on 5 matching bases. The CDR3 loop spans 12 amino acids. CDR1 is SNHLY and CDR2 is FYNNEI in the germline V gene. Trimming left V 5 bases short and J 9 bases short, with 13 bases between. Variable domain in full (rest from reference TRBV2 and TRBJ1-1): EPEVTQTPSHQVTQMGQEVILRCVPISNHLYFYWYRQILGQKVEFLVSFYNNEISEKSEIFDDQFSVERPDGSNFTLKIRSTKLEDSAMYFCASSLPTAQAFFGQGTRLTVV.

This chain connects TRBV29-1 to TRBJ2-2, with a tentative D call TRBD1 (5 bases). This CDR3 has 13 amino acids. Trimming shortened V by 4 bases and J by 6 bases, and 12 bases separated the two germline ends. The germline CDR1 and CDR2 sequences are SQVTM and ANQGSEA. In DNA form, the CDR3 reads TGCAGCGTTGCAGGGTCGGTCGCCGGGGAGCTGTTTTTT. This translates into CSVAGSVAGELFF.

This rearrangement joins TRBV5-6 to TRBJ1-2, with D possibly TRBD1 on 6 matching bases. The germline V and J ends were trimmed by 4 bases and 8 bases, with 15 bases remaining between them. In germline, CDR1 is SGHDT, CDR2 YYEEEE. The CDR3 is 13 amino acids. CDR3 residues: CASSLSQGSGYTF. CDR3 sequence (DNA): TGTGCCAGCAGCCTCTCACAGGGAAGCGGCTACACCTTC.

The rearrangement uses TRBV10-3 and TRBJ1-5, with a weak D call TRBD1 (6 bases). This CDR3 is built from 14 residues. CDR1 and CDR2 from the germline V gene are ENHRY and SYGVKD. V was pared by 6 bases and J by 3 bases, with 12 bases between. In DNA form, the CDR3 reads TGTGCCATCAGCGGCACAGGGTCCAATCAGCCCCAGCATTTT. It is translated as CAISGTGSNQPQHF.

Only one count was recorded for this clone. The chain is built from TRBV7-6 and TRBJ2-1; 10 bases are shared with TRBD1. Germline V CDR1 and CDR2: SGHVS, FNYEAQ. The CDR3 length is 15 residues. The V segment lost 5 bases and the J segment 7 bases; nucleotides outside the gene matches: 8. CDR3 sequence: CASSRPGTGANEQFF. As DNA, the CDR3 is TGTGCCAGCAGCCGACCCGGGACAGGGGCTAATGAGCAGTTCTTC.

The rearrangement joins TRBV14 to TRBJ2-1, with TRBD2 identical over 12 bases. Germline V gives CDR1 SGHDN, CDR2 FVKESK. V was clipped by 0 bases and J by 5 bases; unmatched bases: 8. This CDR3 is built from 18 residues. CDR3 loop: CASSQDGLAGGQNNEQFF. As DNA, the CDR3 is TGTGCCAGCAGCCAAGACGGCCTAGCGGGAGGGCAAAACAATGAGCAGTTCTTC.

This sequence joins TRBV14 and TRBJ2-1; 7 bases map to TRBD2. The ends lost 1 base at V and 1 base at J; junction bases unmatched: 4. Germline-derived CDR1 and CDR2 are SGHDN and FVKESK. The length of the CDR3 is 16 residues. The CDR3 loop reads CASSQVAGASYNEQFF. In nucleotides, the CDR3 is TGTGCCAGCAGCCAAGTAGCGGGTGCTTCCTACAATGAGCAGTTCTTC.

This CDR3 is CASSQDGGQSYGYTF. In nucleotides, the CDR3 is TGTGCCAGCAGCCAAGATGGGGGACAGTCATATGGCTACACCTTC. This chain joins TRBV14 and TRBJ1-2, with 7 bases aligning to TRBD1. The germline V gene encodes CDR1 SGHDN and CDR2 FVKESK. This CDR3 spans 15 amino acids. V trimming: 0 bases; J trimming: 5 bases; junction bases outside the gene matches: 6.

The rearrangement joins TRBV28 to TRBJ2-6; D gene uncertain. Trimming pared 6 bases from V and 4 bases from J, leaving 7 bases between. Per the germline V gene, CDR1 is MDHEN and CDR2 is SYDVKM. This CDR3 contains 13 residues. The CDR3 DNA reads as TGTGCCAGCAGGGTCGGGGGGGCCAACGTCCTGACTTTC. Its protein product is CASRVGGANVLTF. The full variable domain, its missing parts supplied by reference TRBV28 and TRBJ2-6, is DVKVTQSSRYLVKRTGEKVFLECVQDMDHENMFWYRQDPGLGLRLIYFSYDVKMKEKGDIPEGYSVSREKKERFSLILESASTNQTSMYLCASRVGGANVLTFGAGSRLTVL.

This chain uses TRBV27 with TRBJ1-3, with 9 nucleotides matching TRBD1. J was trimmed by 4 bases and V by 6 bases; bases with no gene match: 7. The CDR3 length is 15 residues. CDR1 and CDR2 from the germline V gene are MNHEY and SMNVEV (reference sequence). Written as DNA, the CDR3 is TGTGCCAGCAGGCCCGGGACAGGGACGGGAAACACCATATATTTT. Its translation is CASRPGTGTGNTIYF.

The chain combines TRBV2 with TRBJ2-5; a possible D gene is TRBD2 (6 bases). The CDR3 contains 14 residues. Germline V CDR1 and CDR2: SNHLY, FYNNEI. V lost 11 bases and J lost 5, with 21 bases in between. CDR3 amino acids: CASQTERSGETQYF. The CDR3 DNA sequence: TGTGCCTCTCAAACGGAGAGAAGCGGGGAGACCCAGTACTTC.

The J gene is TRBJ1-3, the V gene TRBV9; D remains ambiguous. Trimming left V 2 bases short and J 0 bases short, with 6 bases between. CDR1 is SGDLS, CDR2 YYNGEE, per germline. The CDR3 extends over 14 amino acids. CDR3 sequence (DNA): TGTGCCAGCAGCGTCCTCCCCTCTGGAAACACCATATATTTT. It is translated as CASSVLPSGNTIYF.

The chain combines TRBV25-1 with TRBJ1-2, with D tentatively TRBD1 (5 bases). The CDR3 is made up of 13 amino acids. Trimming shortened V by 2 bases and J by 4 bases, and 8 bases separated the two germline ends. Germline CDR1 MGHDK, CDR2 SYGVNS. In nucleotides, the CDR3 is TGTGCCAGCAGTGAACTAGGGGTCTATGGCTACACCTTC. Translation gives CASSELGVYGYTF.

The V call is TRBV11-1, the J call TRBJ2-7, with TRBD2 matching over 11 bases. Unmatched junction bases numbered 6, after V lost 5 bases and J lost 3 bases. The CDR3 length is 15 residues. From germline, CDR1 is SGHAT and CDR2 FQDESV (reference sequence). In nucleotides, the CDR3 is TGTGCCAGCAGCCCCCGGACTAGCGGGCTCTACGAGCAGTACTTC. It specifies CASSPRTSGLYEQYF. Drawing the rest from reference TRBV11-1 and TRBJ2-7, the complete variable domain is EAEVAQSPRYKITEKSQAVAFWCDPISGHATLYWYRQILGQGPELLVQFQDESVVDDSQLPKDRFSAERLKGVDSTLKIQPAELGDSAMYLCASSPRTSGLYEQYFGPGTRLTVT.

This clone was found a few times. The chain's CDR3 is CSVEVGTGVKEQYF. The CDR3 coding sequence is TGCAGCGTTGAAGTGGGGACGGGGGTAAAGGAGCAGTACTTC. The rearrangement links TRBV29-1 to TRBJ2-7; weak D call: TRBD2 (6 bases). The germline V gene encodes CDR1 SQVTM and CDR2 ANQGSEA. The CDR3 is 14 residues long. V lost 1 base and J lost 7, with 17 bases in between.